The clone carrying this T cell receptor (beta chain) was found many times. Its antigen is still unknown. The trim removed 0 bases at V and 10 bases at J, leaving 4 bases unmatched. The CDR3 sequence is 13 residues long. Germline V gene data show CDR1 as DFQATT and CDR2 as SNEGSKA (reference sequence). The record originates from a study of identical twins. General study findings and limits: Abundant beta clonotypes from cord blood had fewer insertions, unlike memory repertoires, which showed none. Out-of-frame alpha sequences shared between twins exhibited an excess of low generation probability.

A universal primer site was created by template switching, with the cDNA bearing unique molecular identifiers. TCRdb reprocessed the 5' RACE reads with MiXCR, giving one entry per CDR3 protein. The sample includes 500,000 to 600,000 distinct CDR3 sequences, less than 25% of them seen just once. This same sample was also part of a study on T cells expressing NK-cell markers.

The receptor comes from a young woman in good health. V gene TRBV20-1 combines with J gene TRBJ2-1; 9 bases align to TRBD2. The sequenced material came from CD4+ T cells sorted from blood. CDR3 sequence: CSARDVLAGEQFF. DNA for the CDR3: TGCAGTGCTAGAGATGTCCTAGCGGGGGAGCAGTTCTTC.